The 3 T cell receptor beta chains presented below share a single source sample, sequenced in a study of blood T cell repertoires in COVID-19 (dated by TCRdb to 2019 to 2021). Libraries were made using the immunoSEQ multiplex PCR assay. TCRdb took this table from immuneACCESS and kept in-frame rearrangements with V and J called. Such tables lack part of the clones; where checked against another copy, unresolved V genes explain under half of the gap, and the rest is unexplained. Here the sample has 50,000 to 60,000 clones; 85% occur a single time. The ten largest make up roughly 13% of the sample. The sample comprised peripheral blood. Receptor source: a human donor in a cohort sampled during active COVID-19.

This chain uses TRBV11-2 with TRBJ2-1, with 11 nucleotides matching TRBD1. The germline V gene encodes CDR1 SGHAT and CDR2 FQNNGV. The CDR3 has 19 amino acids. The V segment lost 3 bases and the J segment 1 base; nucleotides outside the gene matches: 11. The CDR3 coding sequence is TGTGCCAGCAGCTTCGGACAGGGGGCGAATTCGGGTTCCTACAATGAGCAGTTCTTC. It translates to CASSFGQGANSGSYNEQFF.

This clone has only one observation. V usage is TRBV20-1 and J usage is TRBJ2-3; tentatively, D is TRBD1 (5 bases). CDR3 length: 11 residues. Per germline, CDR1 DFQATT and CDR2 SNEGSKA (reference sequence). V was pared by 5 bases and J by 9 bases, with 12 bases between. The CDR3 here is CSASKGYTQYF. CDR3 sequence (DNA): TGCAGTGCTTCAAAGGGGTACACGCAGTATTTT.

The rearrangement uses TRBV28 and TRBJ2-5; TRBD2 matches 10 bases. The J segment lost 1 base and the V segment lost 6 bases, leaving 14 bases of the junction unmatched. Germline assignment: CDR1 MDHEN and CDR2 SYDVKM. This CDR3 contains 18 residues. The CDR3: CASRGRRGGLAAQETQYF. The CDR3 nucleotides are TGTGCCAGCAGGGGGCGGAGGGGCGGACTAGCGGCCCAAGAGACCCAGTACTTC.